Shown below are 27 T cell receptor beta chains from a single sample sequenced in a study of tissue T cells after allogeneic stem cell transplantation. Time point described: mouse harvest day 7 after allogeneic transplant. Mouse grafts combined 10^7 T-cell-depleted bone marrow cells with 10^6 splenic CD5+ T cells. Profiling relied on immunoSEQ multiplex PCR, and the TCRdb table lists in-frame clones only, not all of them. Of around 6,000 clones detected, 46% appear once; the ten largest clones hold more than 2.5%. Material for sequencing was skin. Source of these receptors: a female BALB/c mouse given C57BL/6 T cells with graft-versus-host disease after an allogeneic hematopoietic cell transplant.

With regard to this clone: Mouse gene names apply. The sequence runs out 1 residue before the end of the CDR3; the remainder is reconstructed from the germline J gene. J is TRBJ2-4 and V is TRBV26; 9 nucleotides agree with TRBD2. CDR3 size: 12 residues. Trimming at V came to 6 bases and at J to 5 bases, leaving 0 bases not matched to a gene. The germline gives CDR1 KGHPV, CDR2 FQNQEV (reference sequence). The part of the CDR3 DNA that was read is TGTGCCAGCAGGGACTGGGGAAACACCTTGTAC. It specifies CASRDWGNTLY. In full, the CDR3 reads CASRDWGNTLYF.

A word on this clone: Germline and genes here are mouse. The missing CDR3 end, 1 residue past where the read stops, is filled in from the germline J gene. The genes are TRBV16 and TRBJ1-3; 12 bases are a match to TRBD1. Germline lookup yields CDR1 SGHSA and CDR2 FRNQAP. The CDR3 spans 15 residues. V dropped 6 bases and J dropped 4; count of bases not matched to a gene: 4. CDR3 DNA, as far as it was read: TGTGCAAGCAGTGGGGACAGGGGGCGAGGAAATACGCTCTAT. Protein: CASSGDRGRGNTLY. The CDR3 in its entirety is CASSGDRGRGNTLYF.

Remarks on this clone: Germline and genes: mouse. The read gets to within 1 residue of the CDR3 end, and the germline J gene fills in the rest. V gene TRBV31 combines with J gene TRBJ2-3; 8 nucleotides align to TRBD2. Germline V gene lookup returns CDR1 GKSSPN and CDR2 SITVG. CDR3 length: 15 residues. V lost 1 base, J lost 0 bases, and 3 bases stayed unmatched. Here the CDR3 reads CAWSPWGASAETLYF. CDR3 bases read: TGTGCCTGGAGTCCCTGGGGGGCTAGTGCAGAAACGCTGTAT.

This clone is classed as medium-sized. Germline and genes: mouse. The read ends 1 residue before the CDR3 terminus; that terminus is restored from the germline J gene. The chain combines TRBV26 with TRBJ1-5, with D hard to call. Germline lookup yields CDR1 KGHPV and CDR2 FQNQEV (reference sequence). V was shortened by 5 bases and J by 3 bases, with 5 bases between the two germline ends. CDR3 length equals 12 residues. CDR3 DNA, as far as it was read: TGTGCCAGCAGTTCTAGCAACCAGGCTCCGCTT. It codes for CASSSSNQAPL. The CDR3, in full, reads CASSSSNQAPLF.

In the case of this clone: Gene names are the mouse ones. The read is 1 residue too short to cover the CDR3 end, so that end is filled in from the germline J gene. V is TRBV26 and J is TRBJ1-5; TRBD1 matches 9 bases. Looked up from germline, CDR1 is KGHPV and CDR2 is FQNQEV (reference sequence). Trimming took 5 bases from V and 4 from J; bases not matched to a gene: 0. The CDR3 totals 13 residues. The sequenced part of the CDR3 DNA is TGTGCCAGCAGTGACAGGGGGAACCAGGCTCCGCTT. Amino acid sequence: CASSDRGNQAPL. The full CDR3 protein reads CASSDRGNQAPLF.

Note on this clone: The gene names given are mouse names. The CDR3 goes on 1 residue after the read ends, and that part is filled in from the germline J gene. The chain carries TRBV20 and TRBJ2-2; D perhaps matches TRBD1 (5 bases). The CDR3 extends over 13 amino acids. Germline-derived CDR1 and CDR2 are GFQATS and STVNSAI. The V end was cut by 3 bases, the J end by 4 bases, with 9 bases between. CDR3 sequence reads: CGARRGGTGQLYF. The DNA read from the CDR3 is TGTGGTGCTAGAAGGGGAGGCACCGGGCAGCTCTAC.

This clone was found a few times. Any gene name here is a mouse gene name. Read coverage stops 1 residue before the CDR3 terminus; the germline J gene supplies the remainder. The J gene is TRBJ1-1, the V gene TRBV1; 8 bases map to TRBD1. V lost 3 bases and J lost 6; bases outside the gene matches: 3. The CDR3 is 13 amino acids. CDR1 NSQYPW and CDR2 LRSPGD come from the germline V gene (reference sequence). The sequenced part of the CDR3 DNA is TGCACCTGCAGTGCTACAGGGGGTCCAGAAGTCTTC. It translates to CTCSATGGPEVF. The entire CDR3 sequence reads CTCSATGGPEVFF.

Turning to this clone: Mouse gene names apply. The read finishes 1 residue shy of the CDR3 end, and the germline J gene is used to complete it. The chain couples TRBV1 to TRBJ2-7, with D perhaps TRBD2 (6 bases). This CDR3 has 12 amino acids. Germline V gene lookup returns CDR1 NSQYPW and CDR2 LRSPGD (reference sequence). V lost 4 bases, J lost 3 bases, and 7 bases lay in between. The DNA read from the CDR3 is TGCACCTGCAGTGGGGGGGTCTATGAACAGTAC. Its translation: CTCSGGVYEQY. The CDR3 in full is CTCSGGVYEQYF.

Only a few counts were recorded for this clone. Genes and germline come from the mouse. The read ends 1 residue before the CDR3 terminus; that terminus is restored from the germline J gene. This sequence joins TRBV19 and TRBJ2-5, with 10 bases aligning to TRBD2. Trimming removed 0 bases from V and 6 bases from J; junction bases left unmatched: 4. Germline-derived CDR1 and CDR2 are FNHDT and SITEND (reference sequence). There are 15 residues in the CDR3. The sequenced CDR3 bases are TGTGCCAGCAGTATAGAGGCTGGGGGGGCTGACACCCAGTAC. Protein product: CASSIEAGGADTQY. The full CDR3 protein is CASSIEAGGADTQYF.

In the case of this clone: The gene names given are mouse names. Read sequence stops 1 residue before the CDR3 end, and the germline J gene provides the missing end. This chain links TRBV12-2 with TRBJ2-5; 12 nucleotides match TRBD2. V lost 3 bases and J lost 2; bases outside the gene matches: 8. CDR1 and CDR2 from the germline V gene are SGHLS and HYDKME. This CDR3 region has 17 residues. Partial CDR3 DNA: TGTGCCAGCTCTGTTCCGGGACTGGGGGGCGGCCAAGACACCCAGTAC. This codes for CASSVPGLGGGQDTQY. The whole CDR3 sequence reads CASSVPGLGGGQDTQYF.

This clone was counted between two and nine times. The germline and genes are mouse ones. Read sequence stops 1 residue before the CDR3 end, and the germline J gene provides the missing end. This rearrangement joins TRBV12-2 to TRBJ2-7; TRBD2 agrees at 7 bases. CDR1 and CDR2 from the germline V gene are SGHLS and HYDKME. This CDR3 contains 15 residues. V lost 0 bases, J lost 0 bases, and 4 bases stayed unmatched. The CDR3 loop reads CASSLPGGSSYEQYF. The part of the CDR3 DNA that was read is TGTGCCAGCTCTCTCCCTGGGGGAAGCTCCTATGAACAGTAC.

This clone has a handful of counts. The gene names given are mouse names. The missing CDR3 end, 1 residue past where the read stops, is filled in from the germline J gene. This chain links TRBV14 with TRBJ1-1; D is undetermined. CDR1 is SGHDT and CDR2 is FRDEAV in the germline V gene. The CDR3 is 13 amino acids. V was clipped by 5 bases and J by 0 bases, with 8 bases between them. The CDR3 sequence: CASSLTSNTEVFF. The DNA read from the CDR3 is TGTGCCAGCAGCCTCACATCAAACACAGAAGTCTTC.

This clone was seen a handful of times. Genes and germline come from the mouse. The read ends 1 residue before the CDR3 terminus; that terminus is restored from the germline J gene. The V gene is TRBV26, the J gene TRBJ1-2; weak D call: TRBD1 (6 bases). Germline CDR1 KGHPV, CDR2 FQNQEV (reference sequence). Trimming left V 5 bases short and J 0 bases short, with 7 bases between. CDR3 length: 13 amino acids. CDR3 DNA (partial): TGTGCCAGCAGTACAGGGTCAAACTCCGACTACACC. Its translation: CASSTGSNSDYT. The CDR3 as a whole reads CASSTGSNSDYTF.

This clone was detected a few times. The listed genes are named as in mouse. The read comes to an end 1 residue before the CDR3 does, leaving the germline J gene to fill in the end. The chain has TRBV26 and TRBJ2-7, with TRBD2 matching over 7 bases. The junction had 0 bases not matched to a gene; V was cut back by 3 bases and J by 4 bases. Germline V lookup: CDR1 KGHPV, CDR2 FQNQEV (reference sequence). This CDR3 spans 12 amino acids. The part of the CDR3 DNA that was read is TGTGCCAGCAGTCTTGGGGGGTATGAACAGTAC. Amino acids: CASSLGGYEQY. The whole CDR3 is CASSLGGYEQYF.

This clone was counted between two and nine times. Gene names and germline match the mouse. The missing CDR3 end, 1 residue past where the read stops, is filled in from the germline J gene. V is TRBV16 and J is TRBJ1-4; D remains ambiguous. There are 12 residues in the CDR3. Germline V lookup: CDR1 SGHSA, CDR2 FRNQAP. Deletions cut 8 bases from V and 3 bases from J, with 7 bases between. The CDR3 reads CASRGANERLFF. CDR3 DNA, as far as it was read: TGTGCAAGCCGAGGAGCCAACGAAAGATTATTT.

This clone was seen a few times. Gene names follow the mouse nomenclature. Coverage ceases 1 residue before the CDR3 finishes, and the germline J gene fills in the end. The chain carries TRBV26 and TRBJ1-4; perhaps TRBD1 as D (5 bases). CDR3 length: 14 residues. Trimming pared 2 bases from V and 5 bases from J, leaving 9 bases between. Germline assignment: CDR1 KGHPV and CDR2 FQNQEV (reference sequence). The CDR3 region is CASSLGAANERLFF. The CDR3 bases that were read are TGTGCCAGCAGTCTGGGGGCGGCGAACGAAAGATTATTT.

Of note for this clone: The final CDR3 position lacks the conserved phenylalanine or tryptophan, pointing to a likely read error. It is unclear where the CDR3 begins or ends on the DNA, so no DNA is shown, and the CDR3 is as TCRdb lists it. Germline and genes: mouse. The genes are TRBV29 and TRBJ2-6; TRBD1, as called in the table, went unchecked against the DNA. TRBJ2-6 is noted as a pseudogene. The CDR3 is 14 amino acids in total, end residues counted. Germline V gene sequence: CDR1 MSHET, CDR2 SYDVDS. The CDR3 is CASSLGQGSLALTD.

The sample holds a few counts of this clone. Mouse names are used for the genes. The read terminates 1 residue before the CDR3 end, so the remaining end is supplied by the germline J gene. This sequence joins TRBV19 and TRBJ1-1; the D gene is possibly TRBD1 (5 bases). This CDR3 has 15 amino acids. V was clipped by 2 bases and J by 4 bases, with 15 bases between them. From germline, CDR1 is FNHDT and CDR2 SITEND (reference sequence). The DNA read from the CDR3 is TGTGCCAGCAGTATCCGGTGGGGCGAAGGCACAGAAGTCTTC. Amino acids: CASSIRWGEGTEVF. The entire CDR3 is CASSIRWGEGTEVFF.

With regard to this clone: Mouse gene names and germline throughout. The sequence runs out 1 residue before the end of the CDR3; the remainder is reconstructed from the germline J gene. The rearrangement links TRBV26 to TRBJ1-1; D not certain. This CDR3 spans 13 amino acids. Germline lookup yields CDR1 KGHPV and CDR2 FQNQEV (reference sequence). The germline V and J ends were trimmed by 5 bases and 1 base, with 8 bases remaining between them. CDR3 amino acids: CASSFQKNTEVFF. The part of the CDR3 DNA that was read is TGTGCCAGCAGTTTTCAAAAAAACACAGAAGTCTTC. The whole variable domain, filled in from reference TRBV26 and TRBJ1-1, reads NSKVIQTPRYLVKGQGQKAKMRCIPEKGHPVVFWYQQNKNNEFKFLINFQNQEVLQQIDMTEKRFSAECPSNSPCSLEIQSSEAGDSALYLCASSFQKNTEVFFGKGTRLTVV.

Regarding this clone: This sequence may be a read error, since a much larger clone differs from it by one base. Genes and germline come from the mouse. The observed sequence ends 1 residue before the CDR3 terminus, with the missing tail filled in from the germline J gene. The same CDR3 is also encoded by other DNA sequences in this sample. This chain uses TRBV26 with TRBJ2-7, with a weak D call TRBD1 (6 bases). Trimming removed 4 bases at V and 4 bases at J, with 8 bases between. Looked up from germline, CDR1 is KGHPV and CDR2 is FQNQEV (reference sequence). CDR3 length: 12 amino acids. CDR3 DNA, as far as it was read: TGTGCCAGCAGTCCGGGACAATATGAACAGTAC. Protein sequence: CASSPGQYEQY. The full CDR3 protein is CASSPGQYEQYF.

This clone came up a few times. Genes and germline come from the mouse. Incomplete CDR3 DNA: TGTGCCAGCAGTCTCGGGACATACCAAGACACCCAGTAC. It codes for CASSLGTYQDTQY. From start to end, the CDR3 is CASSLGTYQDTQYF. This chain joins TRBV26 and TRBJ2-5; the D gene is possibly TRBD1 (6 bases). Sequencing ends 1 residue short of the CDR3 end; the germline J gene provides the rest. The CDR3 sequence is 14 residues long. V was pared by 3 bases and J by 1 base, with 8 bases between. The germline gives CDR1 KGHPV, CDR2 FQNQEV (reference sequence).

This clone was detected only a few times. Mouse names are used for the genes. Sequencing ends 1 residue short of the CDR3 end; the germline J gene provides the rest. The rearrangement links TRBV26 to TRBJ2-2; D is perhaps TRBD1 or TRBD2 (6 bases each). The CDR3 runs 16 residues. Looked up from germline, CDR1 is KGHPV and CDR2 is FQNQEV (reference sequence). V lost 0 bases, J lost 0 bases, and 8 bases lay in between. Incomplete CDR3 DNA: TGTGCCAGCAGTCTGTCTGGGGGCTCAAACACCGGGCAGCTCTAC. Its protein product is CASSLSGGSNTGQLY. The whole CDR3 reads CASSLSGGSNTGQLYF.

Of note for this clone: The germline and genes are mouse ones. The DNA ends 1 residue before the CDR3 does, and the rest of the CDR3 is filled in from the germline J gene. V is TRBV3 and J is TRBJ2-7; 8 nucleotides match TRBD2. Germline CDR1 and CDR2: SNHLY and FYNGKV (reference sequence). The CDR3 has 14 amino acids. V trimming: 2 bases; J trimming: 2 bases; junction bases outside the gene matches: 2. The CDR3 DNA, read in part, is TGTGCCAGCAGCTTAAGACTGGGGACCTATGAACAGTAC. This gives the protein CASSLRLGTYEQY. In full, the CDR3 reads CASSLRLGTYEQYF. The full variable domain, its missing parts supplied by reference TRBV3 and TRBJ2-7, is GPKVLQIPSHQIIDMGQMVTLNCDPVSNHLYFYWYKQILGQQMEFLVNFYNGKVMEKSKLFKDQFSVERPDGSYFTLKIQPTALEDSAVYFCASSLRLGTYEQYFGPGTRLTVL.

Comments on this clone: Gene names and germline match the mouse. The CDR3 is cut off 1 residue early in the read; its end comes from the germline J gene. The chain employs TRBV26 and TRBJ1-2, with 7 bases identical to TRBD1. This CDR3 has 13 residues. From germline, CDR1 is KGHPV and CDR2 FQNQEV (reference sequence). V shed 8 bases and J 1 base; nucleotides not matched to a gene: 4. CDR3 DNA (partial): TGTGCCAGCGGAAGGGACAGAAACTCCGACTACACC. Translating gives CASGRDRNSDYT. The full-length CDR3 reads as CASGRDRNSDYTF.

This clone has just a few counts. Gene names and germline match the mouse. The CDR3 end is not reached by the read, which stops 1 residue before it; the germline J gene fills it in. The chain carries TRBV26 and TRBJ1-3; possibly TRBD1 for D (6 bases). The V gene's germline CDR1 is KGHPV and CDR2 FQNQEV (reference sequence). The CDR3 totals 13 residues. Trimming took 5 bases from V and 3 from J, leaving 8 bases between them. The DNA read from the CDR3 is TGTGCCAGCAGTGAGGGGGGTGGAAATACGCTCTAT. It is translated as CASSEGGGNTLY. The whole CDR3 region reads CASSEGGGNTLYF. Full variable domain (remainder filled in from reference TRBV26 and TRBJ1-3): NSKVIQTPRYLVKGQGQKAKMRCIPEKGHPVVFWYQQNKNNEFKFLINFQNQEVLQQIDMTEKRFSAECPSNSPCSLEIQSSEAGDSALYLCASSEGGGNTLYFGEGSRLIVV.

A note on this clone: Gene names denote mouse genes. The read gets to within 1 residue of the CDR3 end, and the germline J gene fills in the rest. V and J are TRBV26 and TRBJ1-1; 7 nucleotides agree with TRBD1. This CDR3 is built from 14 residues. CDR1 is KGHPV, CDR2 FQNQEV, per germline (reference sequence). With V trimmed by 3 bases and J by 3 bases, 4 bases remained unmatched. The CDR3 loop is CASSLARGDTEVFF. The covered CDR3 bases are TGTGCCAGCAGTCTCGCCAGGGGGGACACAGAAGTCTTC. The variable domain in full, completed from reference TRBV26 and TRBJ1-1, reads NSKVIQTPRYLVKGQGQKAKMRCIPEKGHPVVFWYQQNKNNEFKFLINFQNQEVLQQIDMTEKRFSAECPSNSPCSLEIQSSEAGDSALYLCASSLARGDTEVFFGKGTRLTVV.

Sample share makes this clone medium-sized. The genes and germline here are from mouse. The read terminates 1 residue ahead of where the CDR3 ends, so the germline J gene completes it. The J gene is TRBJ2-1, the V gene TRBV26, with a weak D call TRBD1 (6 bases). The germline gives CDR1 KGHPV, CDR2 FQNQEV (reference sequence). This CDR3 has 14 residues. Trimming pared 3 bases from V and 3 bases from J, leaving 9 bases between. The sequenced CDR3 bases are TGTGCCAGCAGTCTATTGGACAGCTATGCTGAGCAGTTC. Its protein product is CASSLLDSYAEQF. The entire CDR3 sequence reads CASSLLDSYAEQFF.